This TCR beta chain stems from a study of PD-L1 blockade in urothelial cancer. Whole-study results and caveats: Better progression-free and overall survival followed lower pretreatment blood clonality.

The V and J ends lost 1 base and 8 bases respectively, with 14 bases between them. The germline V gene has CDR1 MDHEN and CDR2 SYDVKM. The CDR3 has 14 residues. Measured with immunoSEQ multiplex PCR; TCRdb has only the in-frame clones, and not every one. The sample has around 70,000 clones, roughly 84% seen once. Time point here: pretreatment peripheral blood. As regards this clone: Its antigen is currently unknown.

The chain is built from TRBV28 and TRBJ1-2; D gene uncertain. The sample here was PBMCs, taken around atezolizumab (anti-PD-L1) treatment. The sequence was obtained from a woman aged 70-85 years with urothelial cancer. CDR3 protein: CASSLFPETRGYTF. CDR3 nucleotide sequence: TGTGCCAGCAGTTTATTTCCGGAGACTCGCGGCTACACCTTC.